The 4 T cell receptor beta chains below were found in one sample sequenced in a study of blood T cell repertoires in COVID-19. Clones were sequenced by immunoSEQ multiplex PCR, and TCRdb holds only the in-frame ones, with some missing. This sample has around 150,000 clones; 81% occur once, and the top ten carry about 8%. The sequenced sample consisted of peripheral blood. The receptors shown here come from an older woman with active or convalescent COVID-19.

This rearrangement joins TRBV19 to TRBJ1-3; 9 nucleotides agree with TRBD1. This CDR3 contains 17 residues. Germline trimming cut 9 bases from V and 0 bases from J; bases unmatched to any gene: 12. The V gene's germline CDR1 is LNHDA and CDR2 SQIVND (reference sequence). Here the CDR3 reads CASSDRGAISSGNTIYF. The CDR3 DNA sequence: TGTGCCAGCTCGGACAGGGGAGCCATTTCCTCTGGAAACACCATATATTTT.

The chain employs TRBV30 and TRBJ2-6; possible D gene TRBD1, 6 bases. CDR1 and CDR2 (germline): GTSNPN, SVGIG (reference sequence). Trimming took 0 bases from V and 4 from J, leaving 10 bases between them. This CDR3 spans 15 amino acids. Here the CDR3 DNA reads TGTGCCTGGAGTGTACCGGGGACAGGGGCCAACGTCCTGACTTTC. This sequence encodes CAWSVPGTGANVLTF.

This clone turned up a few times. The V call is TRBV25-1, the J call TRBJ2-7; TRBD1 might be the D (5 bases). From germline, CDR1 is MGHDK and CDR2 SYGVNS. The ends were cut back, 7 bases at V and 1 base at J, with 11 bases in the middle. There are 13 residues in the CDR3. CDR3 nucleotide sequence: TGTGCCAGCACCGAAGGGGTATCCTACGAGCAGTACGTC. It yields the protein CASTEGVSYEQYV.

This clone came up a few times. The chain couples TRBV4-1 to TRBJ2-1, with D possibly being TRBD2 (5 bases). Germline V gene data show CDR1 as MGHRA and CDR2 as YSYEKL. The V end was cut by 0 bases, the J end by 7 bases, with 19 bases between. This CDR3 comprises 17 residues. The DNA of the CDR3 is TGCGCCAGCAGCCAAGACAGTGAACAGCGGTTCCTTAATGAGCAGTTCTTC. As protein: CASSQDSEQRFLNEQFF.